Presented here are 4 T cell receptor beta chains from one specimen sequenced in a study of shared clonotypes between healthy human individuals. Assay: immunoSEQ multiplex PCR; the TCRdb copy retains only in-frame clones and omits some. The sample records some 1,100,000 clones, 70% to 80% being singletons. The specimen sequenced was memory CD4+ T cells from PBMCs. Noted subset: CD45RA-negative fraction. Receptors were obtained from a man between 18 and 29 years old in good health. Some clones in this sample may be carry-over from other donors' samples.

As for this clone: This may come from a read error, since a much larger clone is one base off. The V gene is TRBV7-7, the J gene TRBJ2-2, with 7 bases lining up with TRBD1. Germline V gene sequence: CDR1 SSHAT, CDR2 FNYEAQ (reference sequence). The V and J ends lost 1 base and 1 base, in that order; junction bases with no gene match: 0. This CDR3 has 15 residues. CDR3 residues: CASSLGTGNTGELFF. CDR3 DNA: TGTGCCAGCAGCTTAGGGACAGGGAACACCGGGGAGCTGTTTTTT.

A few counts support this clone. The rearrangement uses TRBV5-1 and TRBJ2-2; D unclear. The CDR3 runs to 13 residues. Germline V gene sequence: CDR1 SGHRS, CDR2 YFSETQ. V was pared by 2 bases and J by 4 bases, with 6 bases between. In DNA, the CDR3 is TGCGCCAGCAGCTTTACGTCCACCGGGGAGCTGTTTTTT. Translating gives CASSFTSTGELFF.

This clone was seen repeatedly, ten times or more. This chain joins TRBV27 and TRBJ2-7; the D is unclear. V was trimmed by 3 bases and J by 2 bases, leaving 14 bases between them. CDR3 length: 15 amino acids. Germline loops: CDR1 MNHEY, CDR2 SMNVEV (reference sequence). The CDR3 DNA is TGTGCCAGCAGTTTCCCCGTGACTCCTACCTACGAGCAGTACTTC. Protein: CASSFPVTPTYEQYF.

CDR3 coding DNA: TGCACCAGCAGTCGCAATCGTGCACAAAGTCGGGCCAACGTCCTGACTTTC. It is translated as CTSSRNRAQSRANVLTF. The chain couples TRBV1 to TRBJ2-6; no check of the table's D call, TRBD1, against the DNA was made. TRBV1 is a known pseudogene. CDR3 size: 17 residues.